This passage covers 24 T cell receptor beta chains from one sample sequenced in a study of beta chain features in type 1 diabetes. Expressed TCRB transcripts got sequenced, as all isolated RNA was reverse transcribed. Profiled with immunoSEQ multiplex PCR; TCRdb holds only in-frame clones, not every one. The sample yields some 220,000 clones, about a tenth seen once. Sequences were obtained from central memory CD4+ T cells from blood. These receptors were obtained from a man between 18 and 35 years old in good health.

This chain joins TRBV7-6 and TRBJ2-5; D remains unclear. The CDR3 loop spans 12 amino acids. Trimming removed 1 base at V and 5 bases at J, with 5 bases between. CDR1 and CDR2 (germline): SGHVS, FNYEAQ. CDR3 DNA sequence: TGTGCCAGCAGCTTAGAGTGGGAGACCCAGTACTTC. Its protein is CASSLEWETQYF.

The rearrangement uses TRBV5-4 and TRBJ2-5; TRBD1 matches at 7 bases. The junction had 12 bases not matched to a gene; V was cut back by 5 bases and J by 5 bases. The CDR3 is 15 amino acids. Germline V gives CDR1 SGHNT, CDR2 YYREEE (reference sequence). The CDR3 here is CASSYEGQRGETQYF. DNA for the CDR3: TGTGCCAGCAGTTATGAGGGACAGAGAGGCGAGACCCAGTACTTC.

The chain carries TRBV4-2 and TRBJ2-2, with 9 bases matching TRBD1. The CDR3 consists of 16 residues. The J segment lost 0 bases and the V segment lost 6 bases, leaving 5 bases of the junction unmatched. CDR1 and CDR2 (germline): LGHNA, YNFKEQ. The CDR3 here is CASRGGDRANTGELFF. CDR3 DNA sequence: TGTGCCAGCAGGGGAGGGGACAGGGCGAACACCGGGGAGCTGTTTTTT.

The CDR3, as DNA: TGCGCCAGCAGCTTGGTGGCGGGGGCGCAGGGCTACACCTTC. It encodes CASSLVAGAQGYTF. This rearrangement joins TRBV5-1 to TRBJ1-2; tentative D call: TRBD1 (6 bases). Looked up from germline, CDR1 is SGHRS and CDR2 is YFSETQ. CDR3 size: 14 residues. V dropped 0 bases and J dropped 8 bases, with 14 bases sitting between them.

The rearrangement joins TRBV18 to TRBJ1-2; 7 nucleotides align to TRBD1. This CDR3 is 14 amino acids long. V shed 3 bases, J shed 8 bases, and the junction held 9 bases outside the gene matches. Per the germline V gene, CDR1 is KGHSH and CDR2 is LQKENI. The CDR3 nucleotides are TGTGCCAGCTCACCCAAAGACAGGGAGAGCGGCTACACCTTC. Translated: CASSPKDRESGYTF.

V gene TRBV2 combines with J gene TRBJ2-1; 13 bases agree with TRBD2. The trim removed 6 bases at V and 5 bases at J, leaving 7 bases unmatched. This CDR3 region has 16 residues. The germline gives CDR1 SNHLY, CDR2 FYNNEI. The CDR3 protein is CASRETSGRGDNEQFF. The CDR3 DNA sequence: TGTGCCAGCAGGGAAACTAGCGGGAGGGGAGACAATGAGCAGTTCTTC.

In this sample, this clone turned up a few times. The J gene is TRBJ2-5, the V gene TRBV7-2, with 7 bases identical to TRBD2. The CDR3 totals 16 residues. Trimming took 4 bases from V and 1 from J; bases not matched to a gene: 9. From germline, CDR1 is SGHTA and CDR2 FQGNSA. The CDR3 DNA sequence: TGTGCCAGCAGCTCCGGGGCGGGGAGGGTCCAAGAGACCCAGTACTTC. This encodes CASSSGAGRVQETQYF.

This clone was counted ten times or more. The chain uses TRBV18 and TRBJ1-1; no firm D call. The CDR3 sequence is 15 residues long. V was shortened by 4 bases and J by 3 bases, with 15 bases between the two germline ends. Germline V gene data show CDR1 as KGHSH and CDR2 as LQKENI. In DNA form, the CDR3 reads TGTGCCAGCTCACTGATGGACCCTACGGACACTGAAGCTTTCTTT. Its protein is CASSLMDPTDTEAFF.

The rearrangement uses TRBV10-3 and TRBJ2-1; TRBD2 matches 10 bases. This CDR3 region has 20 residues. V lost 3 bases and J lost 0; bases outside the gene matches: 14. CDR1 is ENHRY, CDR2 SYGVKD, per germline. DNA of the CDR3: TGTGCCATCAGTGATGGAACTAGCGGGGCCTTGTCAAGCTCCTACAATGAGCAGTTCTTC. It specifies CAISDGTSGALSSSYNEQFF.

This clone has a handful of counts. This chain uses TRBV29-1 with TRBJ2-3; TRBD2 might be the D (5 bases). This CDR3 has 15 amino acids. From germline, CDR1 is SQVTM and CDR2 ANQGSEA. With 0 bases removed from V and 0 bases from J, the gap between germline ends came to 10 bases. The CDR3 nucleotides are TGCAGCGTTGAAGATCGAAGGAGGAGCACAGATACGCAGTATTTT. It translates to CSVEDRRRSTDTQYF.

This clone was seen a few times. The chain is built from TRBV30 and TRBJ2-7; D gene uncertain. The CDR3 consists of 11 residues. Trimming pared 5 bases from V and 3 bases from J, leaving 8 bases between. In germline, CDR1 is GTSNPN, CDR2 SVGIG (reference sequence). DNA of the CDR3: TGTGCCTGGTCTGACCACTACGAGCAGTACTTC. This sequence encodes CAWSDHYEQYF.

The chain has TRBV7-6 and TRBJ2-7, with D possibly TRBD1 on 6 matching bases. Trimming left V 2 bases short and J 5 bases short, with 10 bases between. Germline V CDR1 and CDR2: SGHVS, FNYEAQ. CDR3 length equals 13 residues. CDR3: CASSLTGIHEQYF. The CDR3 DNA reads TGTGCCAGCAGCTTAACAGGGATCCACGAGCAGTACTTC.

The chain employs TRBV29-1 and TRBJ2-1; 13 nucleotides line up with TRBD2. V was pared by 5 bases and J by 10 bases, with 17 bases of the junction left unmatched. The CDR3 covers 17 residues. The germline V gene encodes CDR1 SQVTM and CDR2 ANQGSEA. The CDR3 is CSVTGRSGTSGTSEQFF. CDR3 sequence (DNA): TGCAGCGTTACCGGACGTTCGGGGACTAGCGGGACCTCGGAGCAGTTCTTC.

A few counts support this clone. V and J are TRBV6-1 and TRBJ2-6; D might be TRBD1 (5 bases). Germline assignment: CDR1 MNHNS and CDR2 SASEGT. This CDR3 has 16 residues. Trimming left V 2 bases short and J 2 bases short, with 10 bases between. The CDR3 protein is CASSESRATGANVLTF. CDR3 bases: TGTGCCAGCAGTGAAAGCAGGGCGACTGGGGCCAACGTCCTGACTTTC.

This clone turned up a few times. Other nucleotide sequences from this sample produce the same CDR3. V gene TRBV10-3 combines with J gene TRBJ2-5, with a weak D call TRBD2 (6 bases). CDR1 and CDR2 from the germline V gene are ENHRY and SYGVKD. The CDR3 spans 13 residues. The V end lost 2 bases, the J end lost 5 bases, and 9 bases lay between the germline ends. CDR3 protein: CAISEGEEETQYF. DNA of the CDR3: TGTGCCATCAGTGAGGGGGAGGAGGAGACCCAGTACTTC.

This clone was seen a handful of times. This chain links TRBV30 with TRBJ1-2; no clear D gene. CDR3 length: 11 residues. V gave up 0 bases and J gave up 6 bases, with 5 bases separating them. Germline V lookup: CDR1 GTSNPN, CDR2 SVGIG (reference sequence). The CDR3: CAWSVQDGYTF. In nucleotides, the CDR3 is TGTGCCTGGAGTGTACAAGATGGCTACACCTTC.

V gene TRBV5-6 combines with J gene TRBJ1-3; no clear D gene. Trimming stripped 3 bases from V and 0 bases from J, with 10 bases between. Germline V gene sequence: CDR1 SGHDT, CDR2 YYEEEE. This CDR3 region has 15 residues. The CDR3: CASSSAFSSGNTIYF. The CDR3 bases are TGTGCCAGCAGCTCTGCTTTTAGCTCTGGAAACACCATATATTTT.

Only a few counts were recorded for this clone. In nucleotides, the CDR3 is TGTGCCAGCACTCCCCGATTCCATGAGCAGTTCTTC. Amino acids: CASTPRFHEQFF. The rearrangement links TRBV7-3 to TRBJ2-1; unclear D gene. V was trimmed by 7 bases and J by 8 bases, leaving 12 bases between them. Germline V gene sequence: CDR1 SGHTA, CDR2 FQGTGA. The CDR3 loop spans 12 amino acids.

This chain uses TRBV15 with TRBJ2-2; weak D call: TRBD2 (7 bases). The CDR3 extends over 15 amino acids. V shed 3 bases and J shed 7 bases, with 15 bases lying between them. Germline V lookup: CDR1 LNHNV, CDR2 YYDKDF (reference sequence). As DNA, the CDR3 is TGTGCCACCAGCAGCCAGGGGAGGGGTTTCGGGGAGCTGTTTTTT. Its protein product is CATSSQGRGFGELFF. The full variable domain, in which reference TRBV15 and TRBJ2-2 provide the parts outside the CDR3, is DAMVIQNPRYQVTQFGKPVTLSCSQTLNHNVMYWYQQKSSQAPKLLFHYYDKDFNNEADTPDNFQSRRPNTSFCFLDIRSPGLGDTAMYLCATSSQGRGFGELFFGEGSRLTVL.

This clone was picked up many times. Written as DNA, the CDR3 is TGTGCCACCAGCAGAGAATCCCGGGGAGCCAAAAACATTCAGTACTTC. Its protein product is CATSRESRGAKNIQYF. The chain combines TRBV15 with TRBJ2-4; TRBD2 is a possible D gene (5 bases). Between the trimmed V and J ends, which lost 0 bases and 0 bases, there was a span of 9 bases. The germline CDR1 and CDR2 sequences are LNHNV and YYDKDF (reference sequence). This CDR3 is built from 16 residues.

V and J are TRBV5-1 and TRBJ2-5; D tentatively fits TRBD1 or TRBD2 (6 bases each). With 7 bases removed from V and 5 bases from J, the gap between germline ends came to 12 bases. This CDR3 contains 12 residues. Germline V gives CDR1 SGHRS, CDR2 YFSETQ. The CDR3 spells CASGGGLETQYF. CDR3 nucleotide sequence: TGCGCCAGCGGAGGGGGTTTGGAGACCCAGTACTTC.

V and J are TRBV4-1 and TRBJ2-7, with TRBD2 identical over 10 bases. Germline lookup yields CDR1 MGHRA and CDR2 YSYEKL. After removal of 3 bases from V and 3 bases from J, the junction contained 5 bases not matched to a gene. This CDR3 has 15 residues. For the CDR3, the DNA is TGCGCCAGCAGCCACCATAGCGGGGGGCTCTACGAGCAGTACTTC. Translation: CASSHHSGGLYEQYF.

This clone showed up many times. The V and J genes are TRBV30 and TRBJ2-5; D is possibly TRBD1 (6 bases). Trimming took off 6 bases at V and 2 bases at J, with 16 bases between the two ends. This CDR3 is built from 14 residues. Germline CDR1 is GTSNPN and CDR2 is SVGIG (reference sequence). The CDR3 reads CACKDRWAQETQYF. The CDR3 DNA reads as TGTGCCTGCAAAGACAGGTGGGCACAAGAGACCCAGTACTTC.

The V gene is TRBV7-2, the J gene TRBJ1-1; a weak D match, TRBD1 (5 bases). This CDR3 is 14 amino acids long. Per germline, CDR1 SGHTA and CDR2 FQGNSA. V was clipped by 5 bases and J by 4 bases, with 14 bases between them. CDR3 sequence reads: CASSRRQLSTEAFF. CDR3 bases: TGTGCCAGCAGCCGGAGACAGTTGAGCACTGAAGCTTTCTTT.